These 28 T cell receptor beta chains share one sample of origin, sequenced in a study of OX40 agonist ivuxolimab in advanced cancers. Clones were sequenced by immunoSEQ multiplex PCR, and TCRdb holds only the in-frame ones, with some missing. The data contain about 83,000 clones, roughly 80% of them singletons. The sequences come from CD4+ or CD8+ T cells sorted from blood, collected in a trial of the OX40 agonist ivuxolimab. These receptors all come from an adult with an advanced solid tumor such as melanoma, head and neck, liver or kidney cancer.

The chain carries TRBV5-6 and TRBJ2-7; D is uncertain. Germline lookup yields CDR1 SGHDT and CDR2 YYEEEE. V was cut by 2 bases and J by 4 bases, with 4 bases left in between. The CDR3 length is 11 residues. Here the CDR3 DNA reads TGTGCCAGCAGCTTACAATACGAGCAGTACTTC. Translated, it gives CASSLQYEQYF.

This sequence joins TRBV5-1 and TRBJ2-3, with no clear D. CDR3 length: 16 amino acids. Between the trimmed V and J ends, which lost 4 bases and 0 bases, there was a span of 15 bases. Per germline, CDR1 SGHRS and CDR2 YFSETQ. The CDR3 region is CASSRARQDSTDTQYF. CDR3 in DNA: TGCGCCAGCAGCCGGGCCCGTCAGGACAGCACAGATACGCAGTATTTT.

The rearrangement joins TRBV10-1 to TRBJ1-4; 11 nucleotides align to TRBD1. J was trimmed by 0 bases and V by 11 bases; bases with no gene match: 5. Per the germline V gene, CDR1 is WNHNN and CDR2 is SYGVQD (reference sequence). This CDR3 has 15 residues. In nucleotides, the CDR3 is TGCGCCGGCCCGGGACAGGGGGCAACTAATGAAAAACTGTTTTTT. This codes for CAGPGQGATNEKLFF.

This rearrangement joins TRBV18 to TRBJ2-5, with TRBD1 matching over 8 bases. The CDR3 is 15 residues long. Germline-derived CDR1 and CDR2 are KGHSH and LQKENI. V lost 4 bases, J lost 3 bases, and 7 bases stayed unmatched. The CDR3 sequence is CASSQSQGAEETQYF. As DNA, the CDR3 is TGTGCCAGCTCACAATCCCAGGGGGCAGAAGAGACCCAGTACTTC.

For the CDR3, the DNA is TGTGCCATCAGTGAGTCGAATTGGGGCAATCAGCCCCAGCATTTT. Its protein product is CAISESNWGNQPQHF. The chain links TRBV10-3 to TRBJ1-5; D is uncertain. The CDR3 is made up of 15 amino acids. Between the trimmed V and J ends, which lost 0 bases and 2 bases, there was a span of 8 bases. Germline CDR1 reads ENHRY; CDR2 reads SYGVKD.

J is TRBJ2-2 and V is TRBV5-5, with 8 nucleotides matching TRBD2. Germline V gives CDR1 SGHKS, CDR2 YYEKEE (reference sequence). The ends lost 4 bases at V and 3 bases at J; junction bases unmatched: 8. The CDR3 consists of 16 residues. This CDR3 reads CASSPSGGGDTGELFF. Written as DNA, the CDR3 is TGTGCCAGCAGCCCCTCCGGGGGGGGTGACACCGGGGAGCTGTTTTTT.

The chain links TRBV11-3 to TRBJ2-3, with 10 bases lining up with TRBD2. The CDR3 covers 17 residues. Germline CDR1 SGHNT, CDR2 YENEEA. V shed 3 bases and J 2 bases; nucleotides not matched to a gene: 8. CDR3 loop: CASSLGVAGGLTDTQYF. In DNA form, the CDR3 reads TGTGCCAGCAGCTTGGGCGTAGCGGGGGGCCTCACAGATACGCAGTATTTT.

The rearrangement links TRBV4-1 to TRBJ1-1, with D uncertain. From germline, CDR1 is MGHRA and CDR2 YSYEKL. The CDR3 has 15 residues. V shed 5 bases and J shed 0 bases, with 13 bases lying between them. CDR3: CASSFGPRMNTEAFF. CDR3 nucleotides: TGCGCCAGCAGCTTCGGACCGAGAATGAACACTGAAGCTTTCTTT.

The chain uses TRBV7-3 and TRBJ1-2; tentatively, D is TRBD1 (6 bases). The CDR3 length is 13 residues. Trimming took 4 bases from V and 8 from J, leaving 14 bases between them. Looked up from germline, CDR1 is SGHTA and CDR2 is FQGTGA. CDR3 sequence reads: CASSWPGVGGYTF. As DNA, the CDR3 is TGTGCCAGCAGCTGGCCAGGGGTCGGCGGCTACACCTTC.

Details on this clone: Different DNA sequences within this sample yield the same CDR3. This rearrangement joins TRBV18 to TRBJ1-6; D unclear. Per germline, CDR1 KGHSH and CDR2 LQKENI. Trimming shortened V by 1 base and J by 5 bases, and 12 bases separated the two germline ends. The CDR3 is made up of 16 amino acids. The CDR3 protein is CASSPRTVDDNSPLHF. The CDR3 nucleotides are TGTGCCAGCTCACCACGGACCGTGGATGATAATTCACCCCTCCACTTT.

This chain uses TRBV10-2 with TRBJ1-1; 10 nucleotides match TRBD1. In germline, CDR1 is WSHSY, CDR2 SAAADI. V trimming: 10 bases; J trimming: 5 bases; junction bases outside the gene matches: 10. The CDR3 has 14 residues. As DNA, the CDR3 is TGCGCCACGGCCTTGACAGGGGGCCAAACTGAAGCTTTCTTT. Translation: CATALTGGQTEAFF.

This clone was seen only once. The chain couples TRBV5-4 to TRBJ2-2; D might be TRBD2 (6 bases). V dropped 2 bases and J dropped 3 bases, with 14 bases sitting between them. This CDR3 region has 16 residues. Germline assignment: CDR1 SGHNT and CDR2 YYREEE (reference sequence). The chain's CDR3 is CASSFGGVMDTGELFF. DNA of the CDR3: TGTGCCAGCAGCTTTGGCGGGGTGATGGACACCGGGGAGCTGTTTTTT. Full variable domain (rest looked up from reference TRBV5-4 and TRBJ2-2): ETGVTQSPTHLIKTRGQQVTLRCSSQSGHNTVSWYQQALGQGPQFIFQYYREEENGRGNFPPRFSGLQFPNYSSELNVNALELDDSALYLCASSFGGVMDTGELFFGEGSRLTVL.

The rearrangement links TRBV27 to TRBJ2-5; D gene unclear. The CDR3 covers 13 residues. The V end lost 6 bases, the J end lost 5 bases, and 13 bases lay between the germline ends. CDR1 is MNHEY, CDR2 SMNVEV, per germline (reference sequence). The CDR3 region has the DNA TGTGCCAGCAGCACCATGGAGAGGGAGACCCAGTACTTC. This translates into CASSTMERETQYF.

The chain couples TRBV28 to TRBJ2-2; 9 bases fit TRBD2. The CDR3 has 16 amino acids. Per the germline V gene, CDR1 is MDHEN and CDR2 is SYDVKM. With 7 bases clipped from V and 6 bases from J, the junction kept 12 bases outside the gene matches. The CDR3 loop is CASTPIGGGVAGELFF. The CDR3 DNA reads as TGTGCCAGCACCCCTATCGGCGGGGGGGTTGCCGGGGAGCTGTTTTTT.

This chain joins TRBV20-1 and TRBJ2-5, with D perhaps matching TRBD2 (6 bases). Trimming removed 5 bases from V and 7 bases from J, with 11 bases in between. The CDR3 runs to 11 residues. Germline V gene lookup returns CDR1 DFQATT and CDR2 SNEGSKA (reference sequence). The CDR3 sequence is CSAYLGGTQYF. As DNA, the CDR3 is TGCAGTGCTTATCTGGGGGGGACCCAGTACTTC.

The chain links TRBV5-1 to TRBJ2-3, with 9 bases lining up with TRBD2. This CDR3 has 16 amino acids. The V gene end was trimmed by 6 bases and the J gene end by 3 bases; junction bases not matched to a gene: 11. Germline-derived CDR1 and CDR2 are SGHRS and YFSETQ. The chain's CDR3 is CASTLEASGVTDTQYF. The CDR3 bases are TGCGCCAGCACCCTCGAGGCTAGCGGGGTGACAGATACGCAGTATTTT.

The V and J genes are TRBV11-3 and TRBJ1-6; D gene unclear. V was pared by 1 base and J by 6 bases, with 10 bases between. This CDR3 is 15 amino acids long. Germline assignment: CDR1 SGHNT and CDR2 YENEEA. CDR3 sequence (DNA): TGTGCCAGCAGCTTAGCCCCCGGGTTTAATTCACCCCTCCACTTT. It codes for CASSLAPGFNSPLHF.

DNA for the CDR3: TGTGCCAGCAGTGAACTGAGACAGGGGGGCGGCTACACCTTC. This encodes CASSELRQGGGYTF. This rearrangement joins TRBV6-1 to TRBJ1-2; 9 bases are shared with TRBD1. Germline V gives CDR1 MNHNS, CDR2 SASEGT. With V trimmed by 2 bases and J by 8 bases, 6 bases remained unmatched. This CDR3 is built from 14 residues.

The chain joins TRBV29-1 to TRBJ2-3; 11 positions match TRBD2. Germline V lookup: CDR1 SQVTM, CDR2 ANQGSEA. Trimming at V came to 3 bases and at J to 5 bases, leaving 7 bases not matched to a gene. The CDR3 consists of 15 residues. As DNA, the CDR3 is TGCAGCGTTGACGAAGGGACTAGCGGAGGAGATACGCAGTATTTT. Amino acid sequence: CSVDEGTSGGDTQYF.

The rearrangement uses TRBV5-6 and TRBJ1-1, with 8 bases matching TRBD1. V trimming: 3 bases; J trimming: 3 bases; junction bases outside the gene matches: 4. The germline gives CDR1 SGHDT, CDR2 YYEEEE. CDR3 length: 14 residues. The CDR3 DNA sequence: TGTGCCAGCAGCTACGGACAGGGAGACACTGAAGCTTTCTTT. Its protein is CASSYGQGDTEAFF.

V is TRBV11-2 and J is TRBJ2-3, with D maybe TRBD2 (7 bases). CDR1 and CDR2 (germline): SGHAT, FQNNGV. V was pared by 4 bases and J by 7 bases, with 15 bases between. This CDR3 region has 14 residues. CDR3 in DNA: TGTGCCAGCAGCTCCTTAGGGGGGGTTAATACGCAGTATTTT. Translated, it gives CASSSLGGVNTQYF.

CDR3 protein: CASSVVRDGYTF. The CDR3 DNA sequence: TGTGCCAGCAGCGTAGTCAGGGATGGCTACACCTTC. The chain links TRBV9 to TRBJ1-2; maybe TRBD1 (5 bases). Trimming took off 0 bases at V and 6 bases at J, with 6 bases between the two ends. CDR1 is SGDLS, CDR2 YYNGEE, per germline. The CDR3 covers 12 residues. Combining the CDR3 with reference TRBV9 and TRBJ1-2 gives the whole variable domain DSGVTQTPKHLITATGQRVTLRCSPRSGDLSVYWYQQSLDQGLQFLIQYYNGEERAKGNILERFSAQQFPDLHSELNLSSLELGDSALYFCASSVVRDGYTFGSGTRLTVV.

This chain links TRBV4-2 with TRBJ2-5; 12 nucleotides align to TRBD2. The length of the CDR3 is 19 residues. Per germline, CDR1 LGHNA and CDR2 YNFKEQ. J was trimmed by 1 base and V by 0 bases; bases with no gene match: 9. CDR3 sequence (DNA): TGTGCCAGCAGCCAAGATTTTACTAGGGGACTAGCGGGCCAAGAGACCCAGTACTTC. It translates to CASSQDFTRGLAGQETQYF.

The genes are TRBV5-4 and TRBJ2-3, with D hard to call. Deletions cut 2 bases from V and 1 base from J, with 2 bases between. This CDR3 comprises 12 residues. CDR1 is SGHNT, CDR2 YYREEE, per germline (reference sequence). CDR3 protein: CASSFGTDTQYF. DNA of the CDR3: TGTGCCAGCAGCTTCGGCACAGATACGCAGTATTTT.

The rearrangement links TRBV5-1 to TRBJ2-1; D unclear. CDR3 size: 17 residues. Germline lookup yields CDR1 SGHRS and CDR2 YFSETQ. Trimming cost V 1 base and J 0 bases, with 14 bases left between them. DNA of the CDR3: TGCGCCAGCAGCTTGTGGAACACCCCAGGCTCCTACAATGAGCAGTTCTTC. Protein: CASSLWNTPGSYNEQFF.

This clone was seen just once. The chain has TRBV5-1 and TRBJ2-7; D uncertain. The CDR3 extends over 12 amino acids. V was trimmed by 1 base and J by 4 bases, leaving 6 bases between them. Germline CDR1 SGHRS, CDR2 YFSETQ. CDR3 amino acids: CASSLLGYEQYF. CDR3 nucleotide sequence: TGCGCCAGCAGCTTGTTGGGATACGAGCAGTACTTC. Variable domain in full (rest from reference TRBV5-1 and TRBJ2-7): KAGVTQTPRYLIKTRGQQVTLSCSPISGHRSVSWYQQTPGQGLQFLFEYFSETQRNKGNFPGRFSGRQFSNSRSEMNVSTLELGDSALYLCASSLLGYEQYFGPGTRLTVT.

This chain links TRBV4-3 with TRBJ1-1, with no clear D. Germline lookup yields CDR1 LGHNA and CDR2 YSLEER. CDR3 length equals 15 residues. V was pared by 0 bases and J by 4 bases, with 12 bases between. CDR3 coding DNA: TGCGCCAGCAGCCAAGACCCCGCACTGGGCACTGAAGCTTTCTTT. It translates to CASSQDPALGTEAFF.

The rearrangement joins TRBV18 to TRBJ2-7; TRBD2 aligns across 13 bases. Germline V gives CDR1 KGHSH, CDR2 LQKENI. Trimming at V came to 0 bases and at J to 6 bases, leaving 5 bases not matched to a gene. This CDR3 comprises 16 residues. The CDR3 protein is CASSPPGTSGIGEQYF. Here the CDR3 DNA reads TGTGCCAGCTCACCACCGGGGACTAGCGGGATCGGCGAGCAGTACTTC.